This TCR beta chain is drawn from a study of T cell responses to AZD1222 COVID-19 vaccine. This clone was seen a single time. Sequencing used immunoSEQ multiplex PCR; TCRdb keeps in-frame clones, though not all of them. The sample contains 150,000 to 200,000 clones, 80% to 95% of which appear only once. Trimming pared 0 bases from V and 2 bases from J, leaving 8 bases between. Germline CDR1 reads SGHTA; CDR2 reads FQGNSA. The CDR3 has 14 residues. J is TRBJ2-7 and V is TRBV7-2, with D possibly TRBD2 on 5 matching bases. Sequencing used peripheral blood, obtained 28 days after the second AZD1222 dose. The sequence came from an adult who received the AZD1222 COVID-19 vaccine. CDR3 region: CASSLAVGAYEQYF. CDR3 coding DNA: TGTGCCAGCAGCTTAGCGGTCGGGGCCTACGAGCAGTACTTC.